These 27 T cell receptor beta chains were sequenced from one sample in a study of cytomegalovirus exposure and HLA in healthy donors. The PCR had 60 Vbeta and 13 Jbeta primers. Measured with immunoSEQ multiplex PCR; TCRdb has only the in-frame clones, and not every one. This table holds tens of thousands of clones, around 81% found once. The sample consisted of PBMCs. The source of these receptors is a male donor in good health and CMV-seronegative.

Worth noting for this clone: The junction and the germline gene differ at one end; a read error may be behind it. The chain is built from TRBV7-9 and TRBJ2-7, with D maybe TRBD1 (6 bases). CDR3 length: 16 residues. The V gene's germline CDR1 is SEHNR and CDR2 FQNEAQ (reference sequence). CDR3 DNA sequence: TGTTCCAGCAGCTTAGAGCTACAGGGCCGTGTCCTGGAGCAGTACTTC. This gives the protein CSSSLELQGRVLEQYF.

This rearrangement joins TRBV19 to TRBJ1-6; D remains unclear. V was shortened by 3 bases and J by 9 bases, with 12 bases between the two germline ends. The CDR3 covers 14 residues. Looked up from germline, CDR1 is LNHDA and CDR2 is SQIVND (reference sequence). The CDR3 DNA reads as TGTGCCAGTAGTATCGGAGTGGAAAGTTCACCCCTCCACTTT. As protein: CASSIGVESSPLHF.

This clone was counted once. This rearrangement joins TRBV18 to TRBJ1-1; 7 bases fit TRBD1. The germline CDR1 and CDR2 sequences are KGHSH and LQKENI. The CDR3 totals 16 residues. V was pared by 2 bases and J by 4 bases, with 10 bases of the junction left unmatched. CDR3 in amino acids: CASSPTQGRTGTEAFF. As DNA, the CDR3 is TGTGCCAGCTCACCAACACAGGGGCGAACAGGCACTGAAGCTTTCTTT. The complete variable domain, with remaining parts taken from reference TRBV18 and TRBJ1-1, reads NAGVMQNPRHLVRRRGQEARLRCSPMKGHSHVYWYRQLPEEGLKFMVYLQKENIIDESGMPKERFSAEFPKEGPSILRIQQVVRGDSAAYFCASSPTQGRTGTEAFFGQGTRLTVV.

CDR3 region: CASSLGTEDQPQHF. In DNA form, the CDR3 reads TGCGCCAGCAGCTTGGGAACCGAGGATCAGCCCCAGCATTTT. V usage is TRBV5-1 and J usage is TRBJ1-5; D uncertain. The CDR3 covers 14 residues. Trimming cost V 0 bases and J 5 bases, with 9 bases left between them. The germline gives CDR1 SGHRS, CDR2 YFSETQ.

The gene calls are TRBV9 and TRBJ2-3; 8 bases are shared with TRBD2. Losses at the gene ends were 0 bases for V and 8 bases for J; bases not matched to a gene: 8. The CDR3 consists of 15 residues. From germline, CDR1 is SGDLS and CDR2 YYNGEE. The CDR3 DNA is TGTGCCAGCAGCGTAGTAAACCAGCGGGGGTCTACGCAGTATTTT. Its translation is CASSVVNQRGSTQYF.

In the case of this clone: Mismatch with germline at one junction end may stem from a read error. The chain carries TRBV7-7 and TRBJ2-3, with TRBD2 matching 11 bases. Germline CDR1 reads SSHAT; CDR2 reads FNYEAQ (reference sequence). This CDR3 is built from 18 residues. This CDR3 is CASSPSAGSGGAGDTQYF. CDR3 DNA: TGTGCTAGCAGCCCCTCCGCGGGTAGCGGGGGGGCAGGGGATACGCAGTATTTT. The complete variable domain, with remaining parts taken from reference TRBV7-7 and TRBJ2-3, reads GAGVSQSPRYKVTKRGQDVTLRCDPISSHATLYWYQQALGQGPEFLTYFNYEAQPDKSGLPSDRFSAERPEGSISTLTIQRTEQRDSAMYRCASSPSAGSGGAGDTQYFGPGTRLTVL.

J is TRBJ1-5 and V is TRBV19, with D unresolved. Trimming shortened V by 7 bases and J by 6 bases, and 16 bases separated the two germline ends. From germline, CDR1 is LNHDA and CDR2 SQIVND (reference sequence). The CDR3 contains 14 residues. Here the CDR3 reads CASISLGVGQPQHF. The CDR3 nucleotides are TGTGCCAGTATAAGCCTCGGGGTGGGTCAGCCCCAGCATTTT.

This rearrangement joins TRBV30 to TRBJ1-1, with D possibly being TRBD1 (6 bases). Trimming stripped 1 base from V and 0 bases from J, with 6 bases between. This CDR3 contains 13 residues. The germline V gene encodes CDR1 GTSNPN and CDR2 SVGIG (reference sequence). The CDR3 spells CAWSGDMNTEAFF. The CDR3 DNA sequence: TGTGCCTGGAGTGGGGACATGAACACTGAAGCTTTCTTT. The entire variable domain, with the rest obtained from reference TRBV30 and TRBJ1-1, is as follows: SQTIHQWPATLVQPVGSPLSLECTVEGTSNPNLYWYRQAAGRGLQLLFYSVGIGQISSEVPQNLSASRPQDRQFILSSKKLLLSDSGFYLCAWSGDMNTEAFFGQGTRLTVV.

The chain recombines TRBV27 with TRBJ2-5; 7 positions match TRBD1. Germline CDR1 and CDR2: MNHEY and SMNVEV (reference sequence). This CDR3 has 16 residues. V shed 5 bases, J shed 0 bases, and the junction held 9 bases outside the gene matches. The CDR3 region is CASSPTTGWDQETQYF. The CDR3 nucleotides are TGTGCCAGCAGTCCCACGACAGGGTGGGACCAAGAGACCCAGTACTTC.

The V call is TRBV11-2, the J call TRBJ1-1; a possible D gene is TRBD1 (5 bases). This CDR3 region has 18 residues. Germline V gene sequence: CDR1 SGHAT, CDR2 FQNNGV. Trimming removed 0 bases at V and 0 bases at J, with 17 bases between. DNA for the CDR3: TGTGCCAGCAGCTTAGATCAGGCGGGGGGGGGTTTGAACACTGAAGCTTTCTTT. Residues: CASSLDQAGGGLNTEAFF.

The rearrangement links TRBV5-8 to TRBJ1-2; D remains ambiguous. The V gene lost 0 bases and the J gene lost 4 bases, with 10 bases spanning the gap. The CDR3 spans 14 residues. Germline V lookup: CDR1 SGHTS, CDR2 YDEGEE. The CDR3 DNA follows: TGTGCCAGCAGCTTGGCAGGTGTGGCCTATGGCTACACCTTC. Its protein is CASSLAGVAYGYTF.

This clone was detected only a few times. The V and J genes are TRBV4-2 and TRBJ2-1; TRBD2 matches at 14 bases. The germline V gene encodes CDR1 LGHNA and CDR2 YNFKEQ. The junction had 10 bases not matched to a gene; V was cut back by 4 bases and J by 8 bases. CDR3 length: 17 amino acids. The chain's CDR3 is CASSLRLAGGPAHEQFF. The CDR3 DNA follows: TGTGCCAGCAGCCTTCGACTAGCGGGGGGGCCGGCTCATGAGCAGTTCTTC.

The chain employs TRBV2 and TRBJ1-1; 7 bases match TRBD1. CDR1 and CDR2 (germline): SNHLY, FYNNEI. J gave up 7 bases and V 8 bases, and 7 bases lay outside the gene matches. CDR3 size: 12 residues. CDR3 amino acids: CASGDSIDEAFF. The DNA of the CDR3 is TGTGCCAGCGGGGACAGCATTGATGAAGCTTTCTTT.

This clone has a single count. CDR3 sequence (DNA): TGTGCCTGGAGACACCAAATACCGCCCCGGACAGGAAAACAGAACCATGAGCAGTTCTTC. This translates into CAWRHQIPPRTGKQNHEQFF. This sequence joins TRBV30 and TRBJ2-1, with 7 bases lining up with TRBD1. V gave up 3 bases and J gave up 8 bases; unmatched junction bases: 28. Looked up from germline, CDR1 is GTSNPN and CDR2 is SVGIG (reference sequence). The CDR3 totals 20 residues.

The chain employs TRBV4-3 and TRBJ2-7, with 8 bases fitting TRBD1. Trimming took 2 bases from V and 5 from J; bases not matched to a gene: 5. The germline V gene has CDR1 LGHNA and CDR2 YSLEER. This CDR3 is 14 amino acids long. DNA for the CDR3: TGCGCCAGCAGCCAACGGACAGGGTACCACGAGCAGTACTTC. It specifies CASSQRTGYHEQYF.

This clone was observed a handful of times. This chain links TRBV2 with TRBJ2-3; 14 nucleotides agree with TRBD2. V gave up 6 bases and J gave up 1 base; unmatched junction bases: 9. The V gene's germline CDR1 is SNHLY and CDR2 FYNNEI. CDR3 size: 18 residues. As DNA, the CDR3 is TGTGCCAGCAGCCCGGGACTAGCGGGGGCCACTGGCACAGATACGCAGTATTTT. Protein product: CASSPGLAGATGTDTQYF.

The V gene is TRBV30, the J gene TRBJ2-7, with 7 nucleotides matching TRBD1. Germline-derived CDR1 and CDR2 are GTSNPN and SVGIG (reference sequence). V dropped 1 base and J dropped 6; count of bases not matched to a gene: 6. This CDR3 comprises 13 residues. The CDR3 sequence is CAWSAANRGEQYF. CDR3 DNA sequence: TGTGCCTGGAGTGCTGCGAACAGGGGCGAGCAGTACTTC.

The V and J genes are TRBV5-6 and TRBJ2-1; tentatively, D is TRBD2 (5 bases). This CDR3 has 16 residues. Trimming cost V 4 bases and J 0 bases, with 14 bases left between them. Germline V gene lookup returns CDR1 SGHDT and CDR2 YYEEEE. The CDR3 coding sequence is TGTGCCAGCAGCCGAGGGCGTGAGAGCTCCTACAATGAGCAGTTCTTC. Translating gives CASSRGRESSYNEQFF.

This clone was seen just once. This sequence joins TRBV5-1 and TRBJ1-4; 10 bases are shared with TRBD1. The germline gives CDR1 SGHRS, CDR2 YFSETQ. The CDR3 is 16 residues long. Trimming cost V 3 bases and J 7 bases; bases outside gene matches: 9. CDR3 in amino acids: CASSSAGQGGGEKLFF. CDR3 nucleotides: TGCGCCAGCAGCTCGGCCGGACAGGGGGGAGGTGAAAAACTGTTTTTT.

This sequence joins TRBV6-6 and TRBJ1-2, with 8 bases lining up with TRBD1. The ends lost 6 bases at V and 3 bases at J; junction bases unmatched: 9. The germline V gene has CDR1 MNHNY and CDR2 SVGAGI (reference sequence). The CDR3 runs 15 residues. This CDR3 is CASRPAGGAYYGYTF. CDR3 coding DNA: TGTGCCAGCAGGCCTGCAGGGGGCGCATACTATGGCTACACCTTC.

This clone appeared a few times. The rearrangement joins TRBV25-1 to TRBJ2-6, with 8 bases that match TRBD1. J was trimmed by 4 bases and V by 4 bases; bases with no gene match: 9. The CDR3 runs to 17 residues. Per germline, CDR1 MGHDK and CDR2 SYGVNS. CDR3 in DNA: TGTGCCAGCAGTGTTACCGGGACAGGACCCGGGGCCAACGTCCTGACTTTC. Protein product: CASSVTGTGPGANVLTF. Variable domain in full (rest from reference TRBV25-1 and TRBJ2-6): EADIYQTPRYLVIGTGKKITLECSQTMGHDKMYWYQQDPGMELHLIHYSYGVNSTEKGDLSSESTVSRIRTEHFPLTLESARPSHTSQYLCASSVTGTGPGANVLTFGAGSRLTVL.

The chain links TRBV7-9 to TRBJ2-5, with D perhaps TRBD2 (7 bases). Germline V gene sequence: CDR1 SEHNR, CDR2 FQNEAQ (reference sequence). Between the trimmed V and J ends, which lost 0 bases and 2 bases, there was a span of 10 bases. This CDR3 region has 15 residues. CDR3 DNA sequence: TGTGCCAGCAGCTTAGCGGGGGGGCTACAAGAGACCCAGTACTTC. Its translation is CASSLAGGLQETQYF.

The chain is built from TRBV4-2 and TRBJ1-4, with a possible D match to TRBD1 (6 bases). The germline V gene encodes CDR1 LGHNA and CDR2 YNFKEQ. Trimming left V 4 bases short and J 5 bases short, with 11 bases between. The length of the CDR3 is 14 residues. CDR3 loop: CASSPATGNEKLFF. CDR3 DNA: TGTGCCAGCAGCCCAGCGACAGGCAATGAAAAACTGTTTTTT.

This clone has more than one count but fewer than ten. The chain carries TRBV12-2 and TRBJ1-1. TRBV12-2 is a listed pseudogene. This CDR3 is 18 amino acids long. CDR3 bases: TGTGCAAGTCGCTTACCGGGACTCCCTAGGGAGACGAACACTGAAGCTTTCTTT. This translates into CASRLPGLPRETNTEAFF.

This sequence joins TRBV7-2 and TRBJ2-5, with TRBD2 matching 11 bases. Trimming at V came to 8 bases and at J to 5 bases, leaving 7 bases not matched to a gene. CDR1 and CDR2 (germline): SGHTA, FQGNSA. This CDR3 spans 14 amino acids. The CDR3 region is CASCSGGVLETQYF. The CDR3 bases are TGTGCCAGCTGTAGCGGGGGGGTACTGGAGACCCAGTACTTC. Full variable domain (outside the CDR3, taken from reference TRBV7-2 and TRBJ2-5): GAGVSQSPSNKVTEKGKDVELRCDPISGHTALYWYRQSLGQGLEFLIYFQGNSAPDKSGLPSDRFSAERTGGSVSTLTIQRTQQEDSAVYLCASCSGGVLETQYFGPGTRLLVL.

This clone turned up a few times. The rearrangement links TRBV7-2 to TRBJ2-5, with 10 bases matching TRBD2. CDR3 length: 15 residues. Trimming removed 5 bases from V and 5 bases from J; junction bases left unmatched: 8. The V gene's germline CDR1 is SGHTA and CDR2 FQGNSA. This CDR3 is CASSISSGGRETQYF. The CDR3 DNA reads as TGTGCCAGCAGCATATCTAGCGGGGGCAGGGAGACCCAGTACTTC.

This clone came up once. The chain combines TRBV2 with TRBJ1-6, with D perhaps matching TRBD1 (5 bases). The germline V and J ends were trimmed by 6 bases and 10 bases, with 19 bases remaining between them. The CDR3 totals 15 residues. Germline assignment: CDR1 SNHLY and CDR2 FYNNEI. The CDR3 sequence is CASSQRSGSGSPLHF. DNA for the CDR3: TGTGCCAGCAGCCAACGCTCGGGCTCAGGGTCACCCCTCCACTTT.